This entry concerns a single T cell receptor beta chain. Template material for amplifying TCR beta CDR3 regions consisted of RNA transcripts. Primed by the HTBI set, a first-round RT-PCR was run on the TCR CDR3. TCRdb independently ran MiXCR on the multiplex PCR reads; one entry per CDR3 protein. The table records 550,000 to 850,000 distinct CDR3 sequences, around 20% of them present only once. These data belong to a study of T cells in Graves' hyperthyroidism and ophthalmopathy. As for the study in general: It was at initial diagnosis, before any treatment, that peripheral blood was collected.

Per germline, CDR1 DFQATT and CDR2 SNEGSKA (reference sequence). The germline V and J ends were trimmed by 3 bases and 0 bases, with 10 bases remaining between them. This CDR3 region has 14 residues. This TCR was sampled from a woman aged 50 to 60 with Graves' hyperthyroidism that later progressed to Graves' ophthalmopathy. This rearrangement joins TRBV20-1 to TRBJ2-3, with a weak D call TRBD2 (5 bases). The sequencing sample was made of blood. CDR3 nucleotides: TGCAGTGCTAGGGACTCGGCTAGCACAGATACGCAGTATTTT. As protein: CSARDSASTDTQYF.